These 5 T cell receptor beta chains were all obtained from the same sample, sequenced in a study of cytomegalovirus exposure and HLA in healthy donors. A multiplex PCR was run with 60 Vbeta primers and 13 Jbeta primers. TCRdb's table, derived via immunoSEQ multiplex PCR, lists solely in-frame clones and lacks some. The table for this sample gives fewer than 250,000 clones. The sequenced material came from PBMCs. These receptors were collected from a woman in her twenties or thirties in good health and CMV-seropositive.

The chain couples TRBV2 to TRBJ1-5; 8 bases are shared with TRBD1. CDR3 size: 15 residues. V lost 5 bases, J lost 2 bases, and 5 bases stayed unmatched. Germline lookup yields CDR1 SNHLY and CDR2 FYNNEI. The CDR3 protein is CASSSQGGGNQPQHF. The DNA of the CDR3 is TGTGCCAGCAGTTCACAGGGGGGAGGCAATCAGCCCCAGCATTTT.

CDR3 loop: CSVELYRGYEQYF. CDR3 nucleotides: TGCAGCGTTGAGTTGTACAGGGGCTACGAGCAGTACTTC. This chain uses TRBV29-1 with TRBJ2-7, with 7 bases that match TRBD1. J gave up 3 bases and V 3 bases, and 5 bases lay outside the gene matches. Germline V lookup: CDR1 SQVTM, CDR2 ANQGSEA. The CDR3 extends over 13 amino acids.

V and J are TRBV7-9 and TRBJ2-7; 7 bases line up with TRBD1. Germline loops: CDR1 SEHNR, CDR2 FQNEAQ (reference sequence). The V and J ends lost 4 bases and 1 base, in that order; junction bases with no gene match: 7. The CDR3 runs to 15 residues. Here the CDR3 reads CASSYLAGGSYEQYF. The CDR3 region has the DNA TGTGCCAGCAGCTACTTGGCAGGGGGATCCTACGAGCAGTACTTC. Together with reference TRBV7-9 and TRBJ2-7, the CDR3 gives the full variable domain: DTGVSQNPRHKITKRGQNVTFRCDPISEHNRLYWYRQTLGQGPEFLTYFQNEAQLEKSRLLSDRFSAERPKGSFSTLEIQRTEQGDSAMYLCASSYLAGGSYEQYFGPGTRLTVT.

The chain combines TRBV12-2 with TRBJ2-5; the table's D call, TRBD2, has no DNA check behind it. TRBV12-2 is a listed pseudogene. CDR3 size: 17 residues. The CDR3 is CASRLAASGATPETQYF. The DNA for the CDR3 is TGTGCAAGTCGCTTAGCTGCTAGCGGGGCTACTCCAGAGACCCAGTACTTC.

The chain carries TRBV2 and TRBJ2-5, with D possibly TRBD1 on 5 matching bases. The J call is uncertain, as TRBJ2-7 better fits the DNA end. The germline CDR1 and CDR2 sequences are SNHLY and FYNNEI. The CDR3 totals 14 residues. The CDR3 coding sequence is TGTGCCAGCACAATCAGTAGGGGCTCCTACGAGCAGTACTTC. Encoded protein: CASTISRGSYEQYF.